The TCR beta chain described here comes from a study of blood T cell repertoires in COVID-19 (dated by TCRdb to 2020 to 2021). Regarding the study in general: Samples from collaborators originated in the United States, Italy and Spain and spanned both the acute and convalescent phases of COVID-19. The material from the prospective study consisted of cDNA or gDNA derived from T cells, B-cell-depleted T cells, or PBMCs. Sample metadata almost always included a de-identified subject ID, COVID-19 status, age in years and sex. Subjects who had been exposed to COVID-19, were actively infected with it, or had recovered from it provided the deeply sampled blood TCRbeta repertoires that made up the dataset. The repertoires were released in a freely available public database intended as a resource for research on the immune response to SARS-CoV-2. Where HLA class I and class II types were available, the types were taken from metadata supplied by the sample provider, not from assay-based typing. The samples were drawn from two sources: the first 160 participants of the ongoing ImmuneRACE study, and fewer than 1,500 subjects contributed by 6 global collaborators.

Whole blood was collected in K2EDTA tubes by collaborating institutions according to the institutions' own protocols. Collaborator samples were shipped for TCRbeta analysis as frozen whole blood, isolated PBMCs, or DNA extracted from either sample type. From the germline V gene, CDR1 is SNHLY and CDR2 is FYNNEI. Relative to germline, V is missing 7 bases and J is missing 1 base, with 3 bases of the junction outside any gene match. The CDR3, from cysteine to phenylalanine, totals 14 residues. The DNA shown is the 42-base CDR3, in frame from base 1. Of note for this clone: Its binding antigen is unknown. Qualities for individual bases were not recorded, and no much larger clone is one base off.

TCRbeta CDR3 regions were amplified from genomic DNA by means of the immunoSEQ Assay, a bias-controlled multiplex PCR. In the paper's pipeline: The number of nucleated cells in each sample was estimated by amplification of reference gene primers within the assay. To quantify the absolute abundance of each unique TCRbeta CDR3 rearrangement, sequence reads were collapsed and filtered. Productive Simpson clonality was computed per sample as the square root of Simpson's diversity index over productive rearrangements. TCRdb retrieved this table from immuneACCESS and kept in-frame rearrangements only. Not all clones are present; in checked studies, unresolved V genes account for under half, and no reason is known for the remainder. V, J and clone size are taken as reported in that table, and D and trimming were inferred from the DNA itself. In this sample the table shows 140,000 to 150,000 clones, about 87% of which occur a single time. Roughly two fifths of the sample is taken by the ten largest.

Paper-wide results and their limitations: How much clinical and demographic metadata was included differed by source and by participant, and the metadata was provided uncurated.

The V and J genes are TRBV2 and TRBJ2-2; 7 bases in the middle match TRBD1. Sequencing was carried out using peripheral blood. The TCR originated in a human donor in a cohort sampled during active COVID-19. The bases are TGTGCCAGCACCCGGACAGGGAACACCGGGGAGCTGTTTTTT. Its protein product is CASTRTGNTGELFF. Here the CDR3 is joined to the reference TRBV2 and TRBJ2-2 genes, and the full variable domain is: EPEVTQTPSHQVTQMGQEVILRCVPISNHLYFYWYRQILGQKVEFLVSFYNNEISEKSEIFDDQFSVERPDGSNFTLKIRSTKLEDSAMYFCASTRTGNTGELFFGEGSRLTVL.